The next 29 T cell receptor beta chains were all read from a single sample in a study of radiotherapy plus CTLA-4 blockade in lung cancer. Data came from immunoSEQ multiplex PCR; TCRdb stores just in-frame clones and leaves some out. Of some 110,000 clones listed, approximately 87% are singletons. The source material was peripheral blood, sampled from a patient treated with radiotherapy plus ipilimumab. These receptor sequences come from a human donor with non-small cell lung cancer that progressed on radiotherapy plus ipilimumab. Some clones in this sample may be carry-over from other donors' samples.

The DNA for the CDR3 is TGTGCCAGTAGTATGGAGCCGGACAGGGCCAGCAATCAGCCCCAGCATTTT. As protein: CASSMEPDRASNQPQHF. This sequence joins TRBV19 and TRBJ1-5, with 8 bases lining up with TRBD1. The CDR3 is made up of 17 amino acids. Germline loops: CDR1 LNHDA, CDR2 SQIVND (reference sequence). J gave up 1 base and V 3 bases, and 8 bases lay outside the gene matches.

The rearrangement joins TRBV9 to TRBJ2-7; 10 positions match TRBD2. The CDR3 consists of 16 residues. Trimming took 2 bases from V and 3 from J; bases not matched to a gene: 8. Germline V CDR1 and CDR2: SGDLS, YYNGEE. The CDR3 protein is CASSVGLGTSDYEQYF. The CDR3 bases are TGTGCCAGCAGCGTGGGGCTTGGGACTAGCGACTACGAGCAGTACTTC.

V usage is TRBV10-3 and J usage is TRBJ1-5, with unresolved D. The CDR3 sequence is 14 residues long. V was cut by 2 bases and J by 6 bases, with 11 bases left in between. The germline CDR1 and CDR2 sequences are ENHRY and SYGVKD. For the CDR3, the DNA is TGTGCCATCAGTGAGCAAGGGCCGGCTCAGCCCCAGCATTTT. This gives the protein CAISEQGPAQPQHF.

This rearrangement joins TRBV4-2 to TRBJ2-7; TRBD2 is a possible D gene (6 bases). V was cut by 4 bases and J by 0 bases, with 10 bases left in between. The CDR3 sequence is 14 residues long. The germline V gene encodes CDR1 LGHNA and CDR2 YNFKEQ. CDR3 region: CASSPGGDSYEQYF. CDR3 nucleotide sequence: TGTGCCAGCAGCCCCGGGGGAGACTCCTACGAGCAGTACTTC.

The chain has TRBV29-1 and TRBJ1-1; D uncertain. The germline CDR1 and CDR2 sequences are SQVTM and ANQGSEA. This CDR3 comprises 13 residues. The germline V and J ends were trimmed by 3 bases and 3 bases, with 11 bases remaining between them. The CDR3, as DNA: TGCAGCGTTGAGAGGAAGGCGGACACTGAAGCTTTCTTT. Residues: CSVERKADTEAFF. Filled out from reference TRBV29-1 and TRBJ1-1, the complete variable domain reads SAVISQKPSRDICQRGTSLTIQCQVDSQVTMMFWYRQQPGQSLTLIATANQGSEATYESGFVIDKFPISRPNLTFSTLTVSNMSPEDSSIYLCSVERKADTEAFFGQGTRLTVV.

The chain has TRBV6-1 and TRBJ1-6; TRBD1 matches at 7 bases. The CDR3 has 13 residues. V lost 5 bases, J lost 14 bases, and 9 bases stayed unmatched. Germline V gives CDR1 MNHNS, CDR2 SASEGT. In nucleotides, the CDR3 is TGTGCCAGCAGTCGGGACAGTATTTTGTCCCTCCACTTT. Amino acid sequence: CASSRDSILSLHF.

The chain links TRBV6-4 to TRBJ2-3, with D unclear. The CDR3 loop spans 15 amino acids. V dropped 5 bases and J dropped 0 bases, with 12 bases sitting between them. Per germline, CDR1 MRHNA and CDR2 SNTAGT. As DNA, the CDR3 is TGTGCCAGCAGTTACCATGACTCTAGCACAGATACGCAGTATTTT. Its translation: CASSYHDSSTDTQYF.

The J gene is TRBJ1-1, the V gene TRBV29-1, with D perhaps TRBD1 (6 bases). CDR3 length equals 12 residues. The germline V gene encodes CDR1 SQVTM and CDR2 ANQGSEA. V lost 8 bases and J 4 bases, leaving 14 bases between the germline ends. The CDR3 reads CSTRQAATEAFF. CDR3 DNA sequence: TGCAGCACCCGACAGGCCGCCACTGAAGCTTTCTTT.

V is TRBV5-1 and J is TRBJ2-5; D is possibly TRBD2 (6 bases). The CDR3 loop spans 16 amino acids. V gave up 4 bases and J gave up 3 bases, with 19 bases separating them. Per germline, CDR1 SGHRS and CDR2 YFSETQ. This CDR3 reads CASSRGIRGAEETQYF. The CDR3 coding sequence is TGCGCCAGCAGCCGGGGGATTAGAGGGGCTGAAGAGACCCAGTACTTC.

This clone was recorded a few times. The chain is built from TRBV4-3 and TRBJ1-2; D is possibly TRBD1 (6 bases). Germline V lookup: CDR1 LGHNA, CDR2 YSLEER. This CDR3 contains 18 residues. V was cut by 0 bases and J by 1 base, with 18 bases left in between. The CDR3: CASSQDLGAGDNNYGYTF. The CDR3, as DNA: TGCGCCAGCAGCCAAGACCTGGGGGCAGGAGACAATAACTATGGCTACACCTTC.

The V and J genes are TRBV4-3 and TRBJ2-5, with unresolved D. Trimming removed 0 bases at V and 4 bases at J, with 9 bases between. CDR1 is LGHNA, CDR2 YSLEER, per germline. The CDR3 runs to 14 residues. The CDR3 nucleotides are TGCGCCAGCAGCCAAGATCACATGCGAGAGACCCAGTACTTC. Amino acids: CASSQDHMRETQYF.

Here the CDR3 DNA reads TGTGCCAGCAGTGTGGGACAGAATTATCAGCCCCAGCATTTT. Its protein product is CASSVGQNYQPQHF. This chain connects TRBV2 to TRBJ1-5; 7 bases fit TRBD1. CDR1 and CDR2 from the germline V gene are SNHLY and FYNNEI. Trimming at V came to 4 bases and at J to 5 bases, leaving 5 bases not matched to a gene. There are 14 residues in the CDR3.

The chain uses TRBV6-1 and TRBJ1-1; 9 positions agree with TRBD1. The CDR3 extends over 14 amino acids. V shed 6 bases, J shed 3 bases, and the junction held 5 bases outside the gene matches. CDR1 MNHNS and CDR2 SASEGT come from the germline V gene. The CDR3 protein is CASSTGTGYTEAFF. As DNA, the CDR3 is TGTGCCAGCAGCACCGGGACAGGGTACACTGAAGCTTTCTTT.

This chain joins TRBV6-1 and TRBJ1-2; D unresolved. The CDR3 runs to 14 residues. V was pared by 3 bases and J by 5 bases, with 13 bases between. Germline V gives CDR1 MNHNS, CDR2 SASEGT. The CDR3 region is CASSDIGVIYGYTF. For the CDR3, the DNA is TGTGCCAGCAGTGACATCGGGGTAATTTATGGCTACACCTTC.

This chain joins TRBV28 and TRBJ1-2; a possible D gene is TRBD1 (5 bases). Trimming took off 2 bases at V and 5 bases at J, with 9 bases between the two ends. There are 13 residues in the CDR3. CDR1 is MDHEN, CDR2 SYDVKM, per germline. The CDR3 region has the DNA TGTGCCAGCAGTTTAGTGGGGGAATATGGCTACACCTTC. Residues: CASSLVGEYGYTF.

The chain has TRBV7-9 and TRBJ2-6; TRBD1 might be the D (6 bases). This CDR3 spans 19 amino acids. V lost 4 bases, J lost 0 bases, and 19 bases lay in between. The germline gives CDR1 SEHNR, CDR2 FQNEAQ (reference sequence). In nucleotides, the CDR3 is TGTGCCAGCAGCTCTCCGGACAGAGCCATAGGCTCTGGGGCCAACGTCCTGACTTTC. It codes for CASSSPDRAIGSGANVLTF.

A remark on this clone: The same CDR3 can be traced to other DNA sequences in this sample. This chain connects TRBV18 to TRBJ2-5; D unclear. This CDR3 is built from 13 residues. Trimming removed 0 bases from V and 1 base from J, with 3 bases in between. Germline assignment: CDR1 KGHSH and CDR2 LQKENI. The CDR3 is CASSPPGQETQYF. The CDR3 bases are TGTGCCAGCTCACCACCAGGCCAAGAGACCCAGTACTTC.

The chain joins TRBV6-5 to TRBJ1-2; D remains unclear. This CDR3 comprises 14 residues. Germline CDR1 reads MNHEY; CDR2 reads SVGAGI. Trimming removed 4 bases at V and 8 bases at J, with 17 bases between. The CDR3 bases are TGTGCCAGCAGTTCGGACGGTGATCTCGGGGGCTACACCTTC. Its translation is CASSSDGDLGGYTF.

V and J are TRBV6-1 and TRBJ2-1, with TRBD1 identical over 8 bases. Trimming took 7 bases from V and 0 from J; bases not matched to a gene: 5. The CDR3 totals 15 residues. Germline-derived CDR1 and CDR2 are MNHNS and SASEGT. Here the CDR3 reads CASTEQGGSYNEQFF. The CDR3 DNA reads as TGTGCCAGCACCGAACAGGGGGGCTCCTACAATGAGCAGTTCTTC.

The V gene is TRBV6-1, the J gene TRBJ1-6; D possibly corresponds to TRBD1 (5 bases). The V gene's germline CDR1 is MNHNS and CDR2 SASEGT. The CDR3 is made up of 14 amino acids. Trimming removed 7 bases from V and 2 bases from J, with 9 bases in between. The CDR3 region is CASNQGAYNSPLHF. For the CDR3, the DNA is TGTGCCAGCAACCAGGGTGCCTATAATTCACCCCTCCACTTT.

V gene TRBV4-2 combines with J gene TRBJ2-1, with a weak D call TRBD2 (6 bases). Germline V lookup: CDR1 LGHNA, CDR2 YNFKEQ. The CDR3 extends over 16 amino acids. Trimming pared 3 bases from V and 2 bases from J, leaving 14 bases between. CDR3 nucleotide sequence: TGTGCCAGCAGCCAGGATCCGGGGGAGGCCTACAATGAGCAGTTCTTC. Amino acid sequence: CASSQDPGEAYNEQFF.

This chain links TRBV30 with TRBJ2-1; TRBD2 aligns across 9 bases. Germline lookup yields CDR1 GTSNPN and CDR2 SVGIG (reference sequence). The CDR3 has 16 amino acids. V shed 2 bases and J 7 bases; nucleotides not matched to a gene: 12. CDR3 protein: CAWSRERGGAGNEQFF. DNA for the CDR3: TGTGCCTGGAGTAGGGAGCGCGGGGGGGCGGGGAATGAGCAGTTCTTC.

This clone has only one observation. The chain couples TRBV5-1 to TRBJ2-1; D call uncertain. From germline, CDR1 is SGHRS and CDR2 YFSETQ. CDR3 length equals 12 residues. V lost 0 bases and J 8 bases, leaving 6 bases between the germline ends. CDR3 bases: TGCGCCAGCAGCTTGGATGGATATGAGCAGTTCTTC. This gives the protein CASSLDGYEQFF.

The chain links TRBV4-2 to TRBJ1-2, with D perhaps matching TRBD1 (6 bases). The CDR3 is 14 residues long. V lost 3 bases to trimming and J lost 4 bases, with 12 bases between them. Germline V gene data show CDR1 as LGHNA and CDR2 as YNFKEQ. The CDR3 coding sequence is TGTGCCAGCAGCCAGTACACAGGGCTCTATGGCTACACCTTC. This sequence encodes CASSQYTGLYGYTF.

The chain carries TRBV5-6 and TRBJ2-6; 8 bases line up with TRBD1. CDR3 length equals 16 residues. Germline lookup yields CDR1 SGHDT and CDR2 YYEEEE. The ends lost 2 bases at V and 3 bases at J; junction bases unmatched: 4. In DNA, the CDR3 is TGTGCCAGCAGCTTCCGACAGGGGTATGGGGCCAACGTCCTGACTTTC. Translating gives CASSFRQGYGANVLTF.

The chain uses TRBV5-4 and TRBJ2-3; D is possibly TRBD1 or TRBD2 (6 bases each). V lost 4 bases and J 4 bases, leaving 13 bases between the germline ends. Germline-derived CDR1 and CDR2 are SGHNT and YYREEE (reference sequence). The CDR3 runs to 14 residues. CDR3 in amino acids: CASSPGAGADTQYF. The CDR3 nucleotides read TGTGCCAGCAGCCCGGGGGCAGGGGCAGATACGCAGTATTTT.

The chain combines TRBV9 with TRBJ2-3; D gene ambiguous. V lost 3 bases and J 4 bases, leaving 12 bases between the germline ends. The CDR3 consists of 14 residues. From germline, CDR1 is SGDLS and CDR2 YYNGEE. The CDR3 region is CASSARPVPDTQYF. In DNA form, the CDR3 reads TGTGCCAGCAGCGCGCGCCCGGTCCCAGATACGCAGTATTTT.

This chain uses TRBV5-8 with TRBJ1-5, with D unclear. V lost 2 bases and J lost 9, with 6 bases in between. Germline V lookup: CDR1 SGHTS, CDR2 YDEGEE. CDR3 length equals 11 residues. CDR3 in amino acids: CASSFGGPQHF. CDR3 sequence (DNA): TGTGCCAGCAGCTTCGGCGGGCCCCAGCATTTT. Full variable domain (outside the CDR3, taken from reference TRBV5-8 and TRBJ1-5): EAGVTQSPTHLIKTRGQQATLRCSPISGHTSVYWYQQALGLGLQFLLWYDEGEERNRGNFPPRFSGRQFPNYSSELNVNALELEDSALYLCASSFGGPQHFGDGTRLSIL.

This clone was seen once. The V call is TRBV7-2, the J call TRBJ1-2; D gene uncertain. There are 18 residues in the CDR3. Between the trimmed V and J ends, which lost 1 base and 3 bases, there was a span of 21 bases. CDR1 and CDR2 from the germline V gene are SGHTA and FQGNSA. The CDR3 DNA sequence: TGTGCCAGCAGCTTAGTTTTAGGCCAGGTTCTGAGTTACTATGGCTACACCTTC. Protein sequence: CASSLVLGQVLSYYGYTF.